The 28 T cell receptor beta chains below all came from one sample that was sequenced in a study of CD8+ T cells in alopecia areata. Extraction of RNA preceded its reverse transcription into cDNA, which served as the sequencing template. The assay was immunoSEQ multiplex PCR, and TCRdb's table has in-frame clones only and misses some. Of 120,000 to 150,000 clones in the sample, over 80% were seen once. The sequences come from CD8+ T cells sorted from blood, collected at week 0. Receptor source: a human donor with alopecia areata.

The J gene is TRBJ2-1, the V gene TRBV29-1; D may be TRBD1 or TRBD2 (5 bases each). Germline loops: CDR1 SQVTM, CDR2 ANQGSEA. The CDR3 loop spans 13 amino acids. V lost 3 bases to trimming and J lost 3 bases, with 9 bases between them. CDR3: CSVEGDGYNEQFF. The DNA for the CDR3 is TGCAGCGTTGAGGGGGACGGCTACAATGAGCAGTTCTTC.

The V call is TRBV7-8, the J call TRBJ2-2; D gene unclear. Per germline, CDR1 SGHVS and CDR2 FQNEAQ. Trimming took off 3 bases at V and 0 bases at J, with 8 bases between the two ends. The CDR3 spans 15 residues. The CDR3 protein is CASSLRNSNTGELFF. Here the CDR3 DNA reads TGTGCCAGCAGCTTGAGGAACTCGAACACCGGGGAGCTGTTTTTT.

The V gene is TRBV5-4, the J gene TRBJ1-2; the D gene is possibly TRBD1 (5 bases). The CDR3 runs to 14 residues. V lost 0 bases and J lost 4, with 10 bases in between. CDR1 is SGHNT and CDR2 is YYREEE in the germline V gene (reference sequence). This CDR3 is CASSLAGNAYGYTF. DNA of the CDR3: TGTGCCAGCAGCTTGGCAGGGAACGCCTATGGCTACACCTTC.

This sequence joins TRBV4-1 and TRBJ2-7; TRBD1 is a possible D gene (6 bases). Germline V lookup: CDR1 MGHRA, CDR2 YSYEKL. This CDR3 contains 13 residues. Trimming cost V 4 bases and J 7 bases, with 14 bases left between them. The CDR3: CASSLQQGNEQYF. DNA for the CDR3: TGCGCCAGCAGCCTCCAACAGGGTAATGAGCAGTACTTC.

V usage is TRBV29-1 and J usage is TRBJ2-3, with 10 bases identical to TRBD2. The CDR3 consists of 16 residues. V shed 4 bases, J shed 0 bases, and the junction held 7 bases outside the gene matches. Per the germline V gene, CDR1 is SQVTM and CDR2 is ANQGSEA. The DNA of the CDR3 is TGCAGCGTTGTATCTAGCGGGGGCCCGAGCACAGATACGCAGTATTTT. Its translation is CSVVSSGGPSTDTQYF.

With respect to this clone: The sample has other DNA sequences that encode this CDR3 too. This sequence joins TRBV4-1 and TRBJ1-2; 10 nucleotides align to TRBD1. The CDR3 sequence is 15 residues long. Germline CDR1 MGHRA, CDR2 YSYEKL. V lost 4 bases to trimming and J lost 5 bases; unmatched junction nucleotides: 7. CDR3 region: CASSPTGGDLYGYTF. CDR3 nucleotide sequence: TGCGCCAGCAGCCCGACAGGGGGCGATTTGTATGGCTACACCTTC.

The genes are TRBV4-1 and TRBJ2-7, with D perhaps given as TRBD1 or TRBD2 (5 bases each). Germline V gene data show CDR1 as MGHRA and CDR2 as YSYEKL. V was cut by 3 bases and J by 5 bases, with 8 bases left in between. This CDR3 has 12 residues. CDR3 amino acids: CASSQTADEQYF. The DNA of the CDR3 is TGCGCCAGCAGCCAGACAGCGGACGAGCAGTACTTC.

The chain joins TRBV29-1 to TRBJ2-7; D perhaps matches TRBD2 (6 bases). The V end lost 6 bases, the J end lost 5 bases, and 17 bases lay between the germline ends. Per the germline V gene, CDR1 is SQVTM and CDR2 is ANQGSEA. This CDR3 region has 13 residues. The CDR3 DNA sequence: TGCAGCGTGGGACTGTTCTCGGGAAACGAGCAGTACTTC. Its protein is CSVGLFSGNEQYF.

This chain joins TRBV27 and TRBJ2-3; perhaps D is TRBD1 or TRBD2 (6 bases each). Germline assignment: CDR1 MNHEY and CDR2 SMNVEV (reference sequence). This CDR3 contains 16 residues. The V end lost 3 bases, the J end lost 2 bases, and 15 bases lay between the germline ends. The CDR3 spells CASSLDEGGSTDTQYF. In DNA, the CDR3 is TGTGCCAGCAGTTTGGATGAGGGGGGATCCACAGATACGCAGTATTTT.

V is TRBV2 and J is TRBJ2-1; no clear D. The CDR3 consists of 11 residues. The germline V gene encodes CDR1 SNHLY and CDR2 FYNNEI. The CDR3 loop is CGELSYNEQFF. In nucleotides, the CDR3 is TGTGGCGAGCTTTCCTACAATGAGCAGTTCTTC.

For this clone: The sample contains more than one DNA sequence encoding this CDR3. The chain joins TRBV4-1 to TRBJ2-7; D is perhaps TRBD1 or TRBD2 (5 bases each). CDR3 size: 12 residues. CDR1 is MGHRA and CDR2 is YSYEKL in the germline V gene. Deletions cut 3 bases from V and 7 bases from J, with 10 bases between. In DNA, the CDR3 is TGCGCCAGCAGCCAGGGGACGGGGGAGCAGTACTTC. Amino acids: CASSQGTGEQYF.

This clone was picked up one time. This chain links TRBV9 with TRBJ2-7; D is ambiguous. This CDR3 contains 12 residues. V was trimmed by 0 bases and J by 6 bases, leaving 7 bases between them. Germline CDR1 reads SGDLS; CDR2 reads YYNGEE. CDR3 in DNA: TGTGCCAGCAGCGTAGGGGTCGGCGAGCAGTACTTC. Translation: CASSVGVGEQYF.

This chain connects TRBV5-6 to TRBJ2-2; tentatively, D is TRBD1 (5 bases). Between the trimmed V and J ends, which lost 2 bases and 1 base, there was a span of 9 bases. This CDR3 spans 15 amino acids. The germline CDR1 and CDR2 sequences are SGHDT and YYEEEE. CDR3 DNA sequence: TGTGCCAGCAGCTTTTTGACAGAGAACACCGGGGAGCTGTTTTTT. Residues: CASSFLTENTGELFF.

This chain uses TRBV6-1 with TRBJ1-1; D uncertain. Germline V gene data show CDR1 as MNHNS and CDR2 as SASEGT. CDR3 length: 13 residues. Between the trimmed V and J ends, which lost 7 bases and 4 bases, there was a span of 13 bases. The CDR3 DNA is TGTGCCAGCACAATAGGGATAGGCACTGAAGCTTTCTTT. The encoded protein is CASTIGIGTEAFF.

The chain couples TRBV27 to TRBJ2-5, with D hard to call. This CDR3 is built from 16 residues. Trimming shortened V by 6 bases and J by 1 base, and 18 bases separated the two germline ends. Germline loops: CDR1 MNHEY, CDR2 SMNVEV (reference sequence). DNA of the CDR3: TGTGCCAGCAGCCCCACCGCGGTCTATATCCAAGAGACCCAGTACTTC. This translates into CASSPTAVYIQETQYF.

The chain couples TRBV29-1 to TRBJ1-1, with 10 bases that match TRBD1. Germline assignment: CDR1 SQVTM and CDR2 ANQGSEA. J gave up 4 bases and V 6 bases, and 5 bases lay outside the gene matches. The CDR3 covers 13 residues. The CDR3 coding sequence is TGCAGCGTAGGGACAGGGGACGGCACTGAAGCTTTCTTT. This sequence encodes CSVGTGDGTEAFF.

The V and J genes are TRBV29-1 and TRBJ2-7; D call uncertain. This CDR3 is 12 amino acids long. Germline CDR1 reads SQVTM; CDR2 reads ANQGSEA. The V end was cut by 4 bases, the J end by 2 bases, with 9 bases between. The CDR3: CSVVEATYEQYF. The CDR3 DNA reads TGCAGCGTTGTAGAAGCCACCTACGAGCAGTACTTC.

V and J are TRBV29-1 and TRBJ2-7; a weak D match, TRBD1 (5 bases). The ends were cut back, 3 bases at V and 2 bases at J, with 8 bases in the middle. CDR3 size: 12 residues. Germline assignment: CDR1 SQVTM and CDR2 ANQGSEA. CDR3 region: CSVDPGTYEQYF. The CDR3, as DNA: TGCAGCGTTGATCCAGGGACCTACGAGCAGTACTTC.

The chain is built from TRBV29-1 and TRBJ2-7; D call uncertain. CDR3 length equals 10 residues. CDR1 and CDR2 from the germline V gene are SQVTM and ANQGSEA. The V end lost 4 bases, the J end lost 5 bases, and 6 bases lay between the germline ends. The chain's CDR3 is CSVGSHEQYF. CDR3 nucleotide sequence: TGCAGCGTTGGGTCCCACGAGCAGTACTTC.

The gene calls are TRBV29-1 and TRBJ2-1; 7 positions match TRBD1. Germline V gives CDR1 SQVTM, CDR2 ANQGSEA. The CDR3 contains 15 residues. Unmatched junction bases numbered 8, after V lost 4 bases and J lost 2 bases. In DNA, the CDR3 is TGCAGCGTTGTGTTCACAGGGGCGCCCTACAATGAGCAGTTCTTC. Its protein is CSVVFTGAPYNEQFF.

The chain uses TRBV5-1 and TRBJ2-2; TRBD2 is a possible D gene (5 bases). CDR1 and CDR2 from the germline V gene are SGHRS and YFSETQ. CDR3 length: 14 residues. V was trimmed by 4 bases and J by 2 bases, leaving 9 bases between them. CDR3 protein: CASSEGSNTGELFF. The DNA for the CDR3 is TGCGCCAGCAGCGAGGGCTCCAACACCGGGGAGCTGTTTTTT.

The V call is TRBV30, the J call TRBJ2-2; TRBD2 agrees at 10 bases. V shed 2 bases, J shed 6 bases, and the junction held 6 bases outside the gene matches. This CDR3 contains 15 residues. From germline, CDR1 is GTSNPN and CDR2 SVGIG (reference sequence). The CDR3 sequence is CAWSTGTSEAGELFF. DNA for the CDR3: TGTGCCTGGAGTACCGGGACTAGCGAGGCCGGGGAGCTGTTTTTT.

The chain employs TRBV18 and TRBJ2-1; 10 bases match TRBD2. CDR1 is KGHSH, CDR2 LQKENI, per germline. There are 15 residues in the CDR3. V trimming: 3 bases; J trimming: 8 bases; junction bases outside the gene matches: 7. CDR3: CASSPLAGAGDEQFF. The CDR3 DNA follows: TGTGCCAGCTCACCCCTAGCGGGAGCCGGCGATGAGCAGTTCTTC.

The chain has TRBV6-1 and TRBJ2-3, with D unresolved. The CDR3 spans 14 residues. Trimming left V 2 bases short and J 2 bases short, with 8 bases between. CDR1 and CDR2 from the germline V gene are MNHNS and SASEGT. CDR3 in amino acids: CASSEFPNTDTQYF. As DNA, the CDR3 is TGTGCCAGCAGTGAATTTCCGAACACAGATACGCAGTATTTT.

This clone is a singleton in its sample. The chain is built from TRBV5-1 and TRBJ2-1; 9 positions agree with TRBD1. CDR3 length equals 15 residues. After removal of 0 bases from V and 9 bases from J, the junction contained 7 bases not matched to a gene. Germline CDR1 and CDR2: SGHRS and YFSETQ. This chain's CDR3 is CASSLGGTGFSEQFF. CDR3 nucleotide sequence: TGCGCCAGCAGCTTGGGAGGGACAGGGTTCAGTGAGCAGTTCTTC.

CDR3 loop: CASSADSEETQYF. CDR3 bases: TGTGCCAGCAGCGCGGACAGCGAAGAGACCCAGTACTTC. This chain connects TRBV13 to TRBJ2-5; D may be TRBD1 (6 bases). Germline CDR1 is PRHDT and CDR2 is FYEKMQ (reference sequence). The CDR3 is 13 amino acids. With 5 bases removed from V and 3 bases from J, the gap between germline ends came to 10 bases.

The V call is TRBV6-6, the J call TRBJ2-3; 7 positions agree with TRBD2. Germline values: CDR1 MNHNY, CDR2 SVGAGI (reference sequence). The CDR3 has 15 residues. The trim removed 5 bases at V and 2 bases at J, leaving 7 bases unmatched. In DNA form, the CDR3 reads TGTGCCAGCAGTCCATGGGGAGGGAACACAGATACGCAGTATTTT. Its translation: CASSPWGGNTDTQYF.

The chain employs TRBV9 and TRBJ1-2; perhaps TRBD1 as D (5 bases). This CDR3 is built from 16 residues. From germline, CDR1 is SGDLS and CDR2 YYNGEE. The ends were cut back, 3 bases at V and 1 base at J, with 16 bases in the middle. CDR3 sequence: CASSETDQGLNYGYTF. The CDR3 DNA reads as TGTGCCAGCAGCGAGACGGACCAGGGTCTTAACTATGGCTACACCTTC.